The 31 T cell receptor beta chains reported below all come from one sample, sequenced in a study of shared clonotypes between healthy human individuals. Generated by immunoSEQ multiplex PCR, the TCRdb table keeps only in-frame clones and is missing some. The sample shows about 490,000 clones, roughly 80% of them seen only once. Material for sequencing was PBMCs. These receptors came from a woman aged 40 to 50 in good health. Some clones in this sample may be carry-over from other donors' samples.

At least ten counts were recorded for this clone. Other DNA sequences in this specimen translate into the identical CDR3. The rearrangement links TRBV28 to TRBJ1-1, with D perhaps matching TRBD1 (6 bases). CDR1 and CDR2 from the germline V gene are MDHEN and SYDVKM. Trimming removed 7 bases from V and 5 bases from J, with 20 bases in between. CDR3 length equals 15 residues. The CDR3 protein is CASNTPFQGRTEAFF. In nucleotides, the CDR3 is TGTGCCAGCAATACCCCGTTCCAGGGGCGTACTGAAGCTTTCTTT.

This clone was observed a handful of times. The rearrangement links TRBV7-6 to TRBJ1-1; D ambiguous. Between the trimmed V and J ends, which lost 1 base and 1 base, there was a span of 7 bases. Germline CDR1 SGHVS, CDR2 FNYEAQ. CDR3 length: 14 amino acids. The CDR3 region is CASSLGARNTEAFF. The CDR3 region has the DNA TGTGCCAGCAGCTTAGGGGCAAGGAACACTGAAGCTTTCTTT.

The chain joins TRBV9 to TRBJ2-1, with D tentatively TRBD2 (5 bases). This CDR3 has 16 residues. From germline, CDR1 is SGDLS and CDR2 YYNGEE. The V and J ends lost 4 bases and 2 bases respectively, with 16 bases between them. This chain's CDR3 is CASSILPDSTYNEQFF. CDR3 nucleotides: TGTGCCAGCAGCATTCTCCCGGACTCGACCTACAATGAGCAGTTCTTC.

This clone has a count of ten or more. The chain employs TRBV27 and TRBJ2-1; a possible D gene is TRBD2 (5 bases). Germline V lookup: CDR1 MNHEY, CDR2 SMNVEV (reference sequence). This CDR3 is built from 13 residues. Trimming removed 4 bases from V and 9 bases from J, with 13 bases in between. The CDR3 is CASSYHSRGEQFF. The CDR3 bases are TGTGCCAGCAGTTACCACTCCCGGGGTGAGCAGTTCTTC.

The V gene is TRBV6-1, the J gene TRBJ2-7, with 7 bases identical to TRBD1. The CDR3 sequence is 15 residues long. V shed 2 bases and J 4 bases; nucleotides not matched to a gene: 8. The germline CDR1 and CDR2 sequences are MNHNS and SASEGT. The CDR3 protein is CASSEWGQTLYEQYF. Written as DNA, the CDR3 is TGTGCCAGCAGTGAATGGGGACAGACTCTTTACGAGCAGTACTTC.

This clone occurred many times. The chain employs TRBV5-4 and TRBJ2-1; 11 bases are a match to TRBD1. J gave up 3 bases and V 4 bases, and 3 bases lay outside the gene matches. CDR1 is SGHNT and CDR2 is YYREEE in the germline V gene (reference sequence). This CDR3 comprises 15 residues. CDR3 residues: CASSEGTGGYNEQFF. For the CDR3, the DNA is TGTGCCAGCAGCGAGGGGACAGGGGGCTACAATGAGCAGTTCTTC.

The rearrangement uses TRBV7-3 and TRBJ2-1; 8 nucleotides agree with TRBD2. In germline, CDR1 is SGHTA, CDR2 FQGTGA. V dropped 2 bases and J dropped 4; count of bases not matched to a gene: 4. The CDR3 contains 15 residues. The CDR3 DNA follows: TGTGCCAGCAGCTTAGACACTAGCGGATACAATGAGCAGTTCTTC. As protein: CASSLDTSGYNEQFF.

Comments on this clone: Other DNA sequences in this specimen translate into the identical CDR3. The chain links TRBV7-9 to TRBJ2-3; no reliable D call. Germline V gene data show CDR1 as SEHNR and CDR2 as FQNEAQ (reference sequence). The CDR3 length is 13 residues. The V and J ends lost 3 bases and 3 bases respectively, with 7 bases between them. CDR3 sequence (DNA): TGTGCCAGCAGCTTTCAAGGTACAGATACGCAGTATTTT. It is translated as CASSFQGTDTQYF.

The chain links TRBV10-3 to TRBJ2-5; D gene ambiguous. CDR1 is ENHRY and CDR2 is SYGVKD in the germline V gene. The CDR3 spans 10 residues. With 10 bases removed from V and 13 bases from J, the gap between germline ends came to 16 bases. DNA of the CDR3: TGTGCCACCATATTCCGATCTCGGTACTTC. Its translation: CATIFRSRYF.

V is TRBV29-1 and J is TRBJ1-2; possibly TRBD1 for D (5 bases). Germline loops: CDR1 SQVTM, CDR2 ANQGSEA. V was trimmed by 5 bases and J by 1 base, leaving 11 bases between them. This CDR3 spans 13 amino acids. The DNA for the CDR3 is TGCAGCGTTCTCAGGACACTTAACTATGGCTACACCTTC. As protein: CSVLRTLNYGYTF.

This sequence joins TRBV19 and TRBJ2-2, with 8 nucleotides matching TRBD2. CDR1 is LNHDA and CDR2 is SQIVND in the germline V gene (reference sequence). The length of the CDR3 is 16 residues. Losses at the gene ends were 6 bases for V and 1 base for J; bases not matched to a gene: 7. The CDR3 is CASRFREGWNTGELFF. The CDR3 region has the DNA TGTGCCAGTAGGTTCCGGGAGGGCTGGAACACCGGGGAGCTGTTTTTT.

The V gene is TRBV7-9, the J gene TRBJ1-2, with TRBD1 identical over 7 bases. Germline CDR1 is SEHNR and CDR2 is FQNEAQ (reference sequence). The CDR3 runs 14 residues. V lost 5 bases to trimming and J lost 4 bases; unmatched junction nucleotides: 7. The CDR3 nucleotides are TGTGCCAGCAGCCACAGGCCAGGGGGCTATGGCTACACCTTC. Amino acid sequence: CASSHRPGGYGYTF.

The chain has TRBV2 and TRBJ2-7, with 8 bases matching TRBD2. CDR3 length: 17 residues. V lost 4 bases, J lost 2 bases, and 13 bases stayed unmatched. Germline lookup yields CDR1 SNHLY and CDR2 FYNNEI. CDR3 loop: CASSGLSGELWAYEQYF. The CDR3 DNA follows: TGTGCCAGCAGTGGTCTTAGCGGGGAGCTCTGGGCCTACGAGCAGTACTTC.

The gene calls are TRBV29-1 and TRBJ1-1, with D unresolved. CDR1 is SQVTM and CDR2 is ANQGSEA in the germline V gene. V lost 4 bases, J lost 0 bases, and 9 bases lay in between. The CDR3 extends over 13 amino acids. This chain's CDR3 is CSVGWELNTEAFF. The CDR3 nucleotides are TGCAGCGTTGGCTGGGAACTGAACACTGAAGCTTTCTTT.

The chain has TRBV28 and TRBJ2-7, with a weak D call TRBD2 (5 bases). Germline V gene lookup returns CDR1 MDHEN and CDR2 SYDVKM. V shed 7 bases and J shed 1 base, with 14 bases lying between them. The length of the CDR3 is 14 residues. The CDR3 DNA reads as TGTGCCAGCACCCCCGGGGTCAAATCCTACGAGCAGTACTTC. Translating gives CASTPGVKSYEQYF.

The V gene is TRBV2, the J gene TRBJ2-4; 7 bases match TRBD1. V shed 7 bases and J 6 bases; nucleotides not matched to a gene: 9. The CDR3 consists of 14 residues. The germline gives CDR1 SNHLY, CDR2 FYNNEI. The CDR3 reads CASKAQGSGNIQYF. The CDR3 nucleotides read TGTGCCAGCAAAGCACAGGGGTCGGGAAACATTCAGTACTTC.

The chain has TRBV6-1 and TRBJ2-2; D call uncertain. The CDR3 is made up of 13 amino acids. Germline V gene data show CDR1 as MNHNS and CDR2 as SASEGT. Trimming cost V 7 bases and J 1 base, with 7 bases left between them. This CDR3 is CASKDRNTGELFF. DNA for the CDR3: TGTGCCAGCAAGGACCGGAACACCGGGGAGCTGTTTTTT.

The chain recombines TRBV7-9 with TRBJ2-5; D is undetermined. The CDR3 is 13 amino acids. The V and J ends lost 6 bases and 3 bases respectively, with 11 bases between them. Germline CDR1 SEHNR, CDR2 FQNEAQ (reference sequence). The CDR3: CASSLGIKETQYF. The CDR3 DNA sequence: TGTGCCAGCAGTTTGGGGATCAAAGAGACCCAGTACTTC.

This sequence joins TRBV10-3 and TRBJ2-7; 9 bases agree with TRBD2. J gave up 4 bases and V 5 bases, and 12 bases lay outside the gene matches. Germline values: CDR1 ENHRY, CDR2 SYGVKD. CDR3 length: 16 amino acids. The CDR3 protein is CAISPPESSGTYEQYF. The CDR3 bases are TGTGCCATCAGTCCCCCCGAGTCTAGCGGGACTTACGAGCAGTACTTC.

This chain connects TRBV30 to TRBJ2-2; D remains ambiguous. CDR3 size: 15 residues. CDR1 GTSNPN and CDR2 SVGIG come from the germline V gene (reference sequence). V was shortened by 0 bases and J by 0 bases, with 8 bases between the two germline ends. CDR3 protein: CAWSVTSANTGELFF. For the CDR3, the DNA is TGTGCCTGGAGTGTAACTTCGGCGAACACCGGGGAGCTGTTTTTT.

V usage is TRBV30 and J usage is TRBJ2-5; 13 positions match TRBD2. The CDR3 has 20 residues. From germline, CDR1 is GTSNPN and CDR2 SVGIG (reference sequence). With V trimmed by 1 base and J by 4 bases, 18 bases remained unmatched. DNA of the CDR3: TGTGCCTGGAGTGCCCCCCCCAAGCGGGGACTAGCGGGACACGGAGAGACCCAGTACTTC. Translating gives CAWSAPPKRGLAGHGETQYF.

V and J are TRBV9 and TRBJ2-1; D not resolved. This CDR3 region has 14 residues. Trimming shortened V by 3 bases and J by 4 bases, and 11 bases separated the two germline ends. CDR1 and CDR2 (germline): SGDLS, YYNGEE. For the CDR3, the DNA is TGTGCCAGCAGCGGACAAATCGCATACAATGAGCAGTTCTTC. Residues: CASSGQIAYNEQFF. Complete variable domain (other parts from reference TRBV9 and TRBJ2-1): DSGVTQTPKHLITATGQRVTLRCSPRSGDLSVYWYQQSLDQGLQFLIQYYNGEERAKGNILERFSAQQFPDLHSELNLSSLELGDSALYFCASSGQIAYNEQFFGPGTRLTVL.

The genes are TRBV6-4 and TRBJ2-7; possibly TRBD2 for D (6 bases). With 4 bases removed from V and 6 bases from J, the gap between germline ends came to 22 bases. The germline CDR1 and CDR2 sequences are MRHNA and SNTAGT. This CDR3 has 16 residues. CDR3 protein: CASSALPSGLEPEQYF. The CDR3 DNA follows: TGTGCCAGCAGTGCCCTCCCGAGCGGGCTGGAACCCGAGCAGTACTTC.

The V and J genes are TRBV7-8 and TRBJ2-7; TRBD2 matches at 7 bases. The V gene end was trimmed by 1 base and the J gene end by 4 bases; junction bases not matched to a gene: 10. CDR1 is SGHVS, CDR2 FQNEAQ, per germline. The CDR3 spans 16 residues. The CDR3 protein is CASSLEVAGAGYEQYF. The CDR3 DNA sequence: TGTGCCAGCAGCTTAGAAGTGGCGGGAGCTGGATACGAGCAGTACTTC.

V gene TRBV27 combines with J gene TRBJ2-7, with 7 nucleotides matching TRBD1. Trimming at V came to 6 bases and at J to 2 bases, leaving 7 bases not matched to a gene. Germline CDR1 MNHEY, CDR2 SMNVEV (reference sequence). The CDR3 is 14 amino acids. CDR3 DNA sequence: TGTGCCAGCAGATTACAACAGGGGCCCTACGAGCAGTACTTC. Protein: CASRLQQGPYEQYF.

This chain connects TRBV11-3 to TRBJ1-3; D remains unclear. Trimming took off 4 bases at V and 4 bases at J, with 8 bases between the two ends. CDR1 is SGHNT and CDR2 is YENEEA in the germline V gene. The CDR3 loop spans 13 amino acids. The CDR3 region is CASSSGLGNTIYF. In nucleotides, the CDR3 is TGTGCCAGCAGCTCAGGACTGGGAAACACCATATATTTT.

V is TRBV19 and J is TRBJ1-1; no clear D gene. V lost 10 bases to trimming and J lost 1 base, with 10 bases between them. The CDR3 totals 12 residues. Germline CDR1 LNHDA, CDR2 SQIVND (reference sequence). CDR3 region: CATVGGNTEAFF. For the CDR3, the DNA is TGTGCCACCGTAGGAGGGAACACTGAAGCTTTCTTT.

The rearrangement joins TRBV5-5 to TRBJ2-1, with TRBD2 matching 7 bases. After removal of 5 bases from V and 0 bases from J, the junction contained 8 bases not matched to a gene. CDR3 size: 16 residues. Germline loops: CDR1 SGHKS, CDR2 YYEKEE (reference sequence). CDR3 coding DNA: TGTGCCAGCAGAAATAGGGCGGGAGCCTCCTACAATGAGCAGTTCTTC. Its translation: CASRNRAGASYNEQFF.

Written as DNA, the CDR3 is TGTGCCAGTAGTATACATGGACTCGAGCAGTACTTC. This encodes CASSIHGLEQYF. The chain has TRBV19 and TRBJ2-7; D possibly corresponds to TRBD2 (5 bases). CDR3 size: 12 residues. Deletions cut 2 bases from V and 6 bases from J, with 8 bases between. The germline V gene has CDR1 LNHDA and CDR2 SQIVND (reference sequence).

The rearrangement joins TRBV2 to TRBJ2-7, with TRBD2 identical over 8 bases. The V gene end was trimmed by 6 bases and the J gene end by 2 bases; junction bases not matched to a gene: 6. The germline V gene encodes CDR1 SNHLY and CDR2 FYNNEI. The CDR3 is made up of 14 amino acids. The CDR3 coding sequence is TGTGCCAGCAGCCCGGGACTAGGTCCCTACGAGCAGTACTTC. Its protein is CASSPGLGPYEQYF.

This sequence joins TRBV7-9 and TRBJ1-1; D unresolved. This CDR3 has 15 residues. CDR1 SEHNR and CDR2 FQNEAQ come from the germline V gene (reference sequence). The V and J ends lost 2 bases and 1 base respectively, with 11 bases between them. The CDR3 DNA reads TGTGCCAGCAGCTTAAGGGTAGGTTCGAACACTGAAGCTTTCTTT. This translates into CASSLRVGSNTEAFF.